This T cell receptor beta chain was recovered during a study of T cell repertoires in cytomegalovirus infection. Study summary: CMV epitopes in the study were HLA-C-restricted (recently identified) and HLA-B-restricted (well studied). It can be stated that public TCR beta signatures indicated CMV infection as well as a matching HLA type. Whole-study findings and limits: Across the ex vivo response, the dominant clonotypes were HLA-C-restricted CMV-specific TCR beta clonotypes. Cumulative frequency (of public TCR beta family members) identified carriers of CMV plus the relevant HLA.

TCRdb reprocessed the reads with MiXCR, giving one entry per CDR3 protein. The data show hundreds of thousands of distinct CDR3 sequences, around 29% seen once. Trimming took 5 bases from V and 0 from J, leaving 19 bases between them. Germline CDR1 and CDR2: SGHVS and FNYEAQ. This CDR3 spans 17 amino acids. This clonotype was found many times. Its target is not known. The sample consisted of cultured CD8+ T cells from PBMCs, taken from culture after CMV antigen stimulation. This TCR was recovered from a human donor in good health (CMV status not recorded). Some clones in this sample may be carry-over from other donors' samples. The chain carries TRBV7-6 and TRBJ2-5; the D gene is possibly TRBD1 (5 bases). CDR3 DNA: TGTGCCAGCAGCCCCTCCCGCGCAGGGTTCTACCAAGAGACCCAGTACTTC. This sequence encodes CASSPSRAGFYQETQYF.